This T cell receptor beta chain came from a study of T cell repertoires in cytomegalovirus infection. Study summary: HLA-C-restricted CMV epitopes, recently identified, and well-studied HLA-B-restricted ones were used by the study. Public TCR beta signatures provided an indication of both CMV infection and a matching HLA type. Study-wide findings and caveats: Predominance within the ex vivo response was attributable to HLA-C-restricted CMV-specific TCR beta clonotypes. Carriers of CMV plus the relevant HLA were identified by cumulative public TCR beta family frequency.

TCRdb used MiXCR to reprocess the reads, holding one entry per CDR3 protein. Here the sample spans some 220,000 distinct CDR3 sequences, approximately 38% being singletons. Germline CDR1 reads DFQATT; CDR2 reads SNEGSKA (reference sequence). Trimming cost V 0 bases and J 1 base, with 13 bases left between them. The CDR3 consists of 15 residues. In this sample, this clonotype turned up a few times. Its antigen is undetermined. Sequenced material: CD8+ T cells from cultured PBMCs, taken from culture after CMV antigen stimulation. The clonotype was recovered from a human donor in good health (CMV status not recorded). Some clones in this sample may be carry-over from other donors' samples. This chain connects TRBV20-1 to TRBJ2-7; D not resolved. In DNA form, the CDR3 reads TGCAGTGCTAGAGATCGAGGATATCCTTCCTACGAGCAGTACTTC. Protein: CSARDRGYPSYEQYF.